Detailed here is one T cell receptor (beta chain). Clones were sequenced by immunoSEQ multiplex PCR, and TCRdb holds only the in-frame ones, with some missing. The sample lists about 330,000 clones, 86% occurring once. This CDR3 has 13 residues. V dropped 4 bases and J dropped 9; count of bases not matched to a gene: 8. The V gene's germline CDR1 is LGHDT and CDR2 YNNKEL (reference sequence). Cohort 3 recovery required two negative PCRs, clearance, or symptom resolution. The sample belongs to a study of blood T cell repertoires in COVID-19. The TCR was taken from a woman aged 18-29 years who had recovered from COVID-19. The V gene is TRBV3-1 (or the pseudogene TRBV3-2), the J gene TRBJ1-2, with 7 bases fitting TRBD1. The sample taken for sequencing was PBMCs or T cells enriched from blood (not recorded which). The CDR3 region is CASSLDQGGSYTF. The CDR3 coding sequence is TGTGCCAGCAGCCTCGACCAGGGGGGCAGCTACACCTTC.